This entry lists 25 T cell receptor beta chains sequenced from one sample in a study of PD-1 blockade in classical Hodgkin lymphoma. Some clones are missing from TCRdb's copy, which holds only in-frame ones; the method was immunoSEQ multiplex PCR. Of approximately 90,000 clones listed, 80% to 95% were seen once; the top ten hold less than 3%. Every single patient, without exception, relapsed after autologous stem cell transplantation, and brentuximab vedotin exposure varied. The material sequenced was peripheral blood mononuclear cells (PBMCs), taken before the second cycle of nivolumab. These receptors all come from a human donor with classical Hodgkin lymphoma.

The chain employs TRBV27 and TRBJ2-7; D not resolved. The V end was cut by 6 bases, the J end by 0 bases, with 6 bases between. The CDR3 is 12 amino acids. From germline, CDR1 is MNHEY and CDR2 SMNVEV (reference sequence). The DNA for the CDR3 is TGTGCCAGCAGAGTTGGCTCCTACGAGCAGTACTTC. It is translated as CASRVGSYEQYF.

J is TRBJ2-1 and V is TRBV5-1; the D is unclear. V lost 3 bases and J lost 3, with 16 bases in between. Germline values: CDR1 SGHRS, CDR2 YFSETQ. This CDR3 region has 16 residues. CDR3 residues: CASSSIYRGYYNEQFF. Here the CDR3 DNA reads TGCGCCAGCAGCTCTATTTACAGAGGCTACTACAATGAGCAGTTCTTC. The full variable domain, with the rest looked up from reference TRBV5-1 and TRBJ2-1, is KAGVTQTPRYLIKTRGQQVTLSCSPISGHRSVSWYQQTPGQGLQFLFEYFSETQRNKGNFPGRFSGRQFSNSRSEMNVSTLELGDSALYLCASSSIYRGYYNEQFFGPGTRLTVL.

The chain is built from TRBV27 and TRBJ2-3; TRBD1 might be the D (5 bases). With 5 bases removed from V and 2 bases from J, the gap between germline ends came to 17 bases. The CDR3 contains 16 residues. Germline lookup yields CDR1 MNHEY and CDR2 SMNVEV (reference sequence). The CDR3 loop is CASSLPAGPHTDTQYF. CDR3 DNA: TGTGCCAGCAGTCTCCCAGCAGGGCCTCACACAGATACGCAGTATTTT.

The chain carries TRBV11-2 and TRBJ1-1; D gene uncertain. CDR3 size: 13 residues. V was trimmed by 1 base and J by 1 base, leaving 4 bases between them. Germline V gene lookup returns CDR1 SGHAT and CDR2 FQNNGV. The CDR3: CASSLGQNTEAFF. The CDR3 coding sequence is TGTGCCAGCAGCTTAGGACAGAACACTGAAGCTTTCTTT.

This rearrangement joins TRBV5-1 to TRBJ1-1; 9 positions agree with TRBD1. Losses at the gene ends were 4 bases for V and 0 bases for J; bases not matched to a gene: 7. The CDR3 extends over 16 amino acids. CDR1 SGHRS and CDR2 YFSETQ come from the germline V gene. The CDR3 spells CASSVGQGRLNTEAFF. In DNA form, the CDR3 reads TGCGCCAGCAGCGTAGGACAGGGGCGCCTGAACACTGAAGCTTTCTTT.

A single count supports this clone. This rearrangement joins TRBV12-5 to TRBJ1-5, with TRBD1 identical over 7 bases. Unmatched junction bases numbered 5, after V lost 4 bases and J lost 5 bases. Germline CDR1 LGHNT, CDR2 FRNRAP. The CDR3 is 14 amino acids. DNA for the CDR3: TGTGCTAGTGGTTACCGGGACAGTTATCAGCCCCAGCATTTT. The encoded protein is CASGYRDSYQPQHF.

The chain combines TRBV5-1 with TRBJ1-5; D ambiguous. The CDR3 runs 15 residues. CDR1 and CDR2 (germline): SGHRS, YFSETQ. V lost 0 bases, J lost 0 bases, and 7 bases lay in between. As DNA, the CDR3 is TGCGCCAGCAGCTTGGAAGGTTATAGCAATCAGCCCCAGCATTTT. It codes for CASSLEGYSNQPQHF.

The chain joins TRBV27 to TRBJ2-1; D possibly matches TRBD1 or TRBD2 (5 bases each). Deletions cut 4 bases from V and 5 bases from J, with 12 bases between. The length of the CDR3 is 14 residues. Germline-derived CDR1 and CDR2 are MNHEY and SMNVEV (reference sequence). Here the CDR3 reads CASSSLGVDNEQFF. The CDR3 DNA follows: TGTGCCAGCAGTTCTTTGGGGGTAGACAATGAGCAGTTCTTC.

A single count supports this clone. The rearrangement uses TRBV9 and TRBJ2-3; unclear D gene. The V gene's germline CDR1 is SGDLS and CDR2 YYNGEE. Between the trimmed V and J ends, which lost 3 bases and 0 bases, there was a span of 5 bases. This CDR3 comprises 13 residues. The CDR3: CASSARSTDTQYF. CDR3 DNA: TGTGCCAGCAGCGCCAGGAGCACAGATACGCAGTATTTT.

This clone showed up just once. The chain uses TRBV27 and TRBJ1-1; D is unclear. CDR1 and CDR2 from the germline V gene are MNHEY and SMNVEV (reference sequence). The CDR3 is 16 amino acids. Trimming took 5 bases from V and 0 from J, leaving 16 bases between them. CDR3 residues: CASSDGPHRMNTEAFF. CDR3 DNA sequence: TGTGCCAGCAGTGACGGGCCCCATCGGATGAACACTGAAGCTTTCTTT.

This clone showed up just a few times. The rearrangement joins TRBV6-6 to TRBJ2-7, with a tentative D call TRBD1 (6 bases). With 6 bases removed from V and 9 bases from J, the gap between germline ends came to 15 bases. CDR3 length: 12 residues. Germline values: CDR1 MNHNY, CDR2 SVGAGI (reference sequence). CDR3 bases: TGTGCCAGCAGAACCAACACAGGGCGGCAGTACTTC. Its protein product is CASRTNTGRQYF.

This chain connects TRBV5-6 to TRBJ2-5, with a possible D match to TRBD2 (5 bases). The CDR3 length is 17 residues. Trimming cost V 4 bases and J 1 base, with 20 bases left between them. Germline CDR1 SGHDT, CDR2 YYEEEE. CDR3 sequence: CASSPAPPGSSQETQYF. The CDR3 DNA follows: TGTGCCAGCAGCCCCGCCCCCCCGGGGAGCAGCCAAGAGACCCAGTACTTC.

The chain couples TRBV5-1 to TRBJ2-3, with D unclear. Germline CDR1 and CDR2: SGHRS and YFSETQ. The CDR3 is made up of 12 amino acids. The germline V and J ends were trimmed by 4 bases and 6 bases, with 9 bases remaining between them. The CDR3 DNA follows: TGCGCCAGCAGCCCCTCAGCCGATACGCAGTATTTT. Translating it yields CASSPSADTQYF.

The chain couples TRBV11-2 to TRBJ2-5, with 8 nucleotides matching TRBD1. CDR1 and CDR2 (germline): SGHAT, FQNNGV. V trimming: 4 bases; J trimming: 5 bases; junction bases outside the gene matches: 3. This CDR3 comprises 13 residues. For the CDR3, the DNA is TGTGCCAGCAGCTCTGACAGGGGTGAGACCCAGTACTTC. It is translated as CASSSDRGETQYF.

The V gene is TRBV5-1, the J gene TRBJ2-5; 7 bases are shared with TRBD2. TRBJ2-7 explains the end of the DNA better; the J call may be wrong. Germline assignment: CDR1 SGHRS and CDR2 YFSETQ. The CDR3 has 15 residues. The CDR3 loop reads CASSLGGTTPYEQYF. The CDR3 DNA sequence: TGCGCCAGCAGCTTGGGCGGGACTACACCCTACGAGCAGTACTTC.

The chain recombines TRBV18 with TRBJ1-2; D might be TRBD1 (6 bases). The CDR3 is 13 amino acids. Germline-derived CDR1 and CDR2 are KGHSH and LQKENI. V was clipped by 6 bases and J by 4 bases, with 12 bases between them. The CDR3 is CASSPDRSYGYTF. In DNA, the CDR3 is TGTGCCAGCTCGCCCGACAGGTCCTATGGCTACACCTTC.

The chain combines TRBV6-1 with TRBJ2-3, with 13 bases identical to TRBD2. The CDR3 contains 15 residues. Germline V gene data show CDR1 as MNHNS and CDR2 as SASEGT. Trimming took 6 bases from V and 4 from J; bases not matched to a gene: 4. The CDR3 here is CASSWTSGSSDTQYF. CDR3 bases: TGTGCCAGCAGCTGGACTAGCGGGAGTTCAGATACGCAGTATTTT.

This clone was found once. The rearrangement joins TRBV2 to TRBJ2-7; perhaps TRBD2 as D (5 bases). Germline V gene lookup returns CDR1 SNHLY and CDR2 FYNNEI. CDR3 length: 13 amino acids. V gave up 6 bases and J gave up 1 base, with 10 bases separating them. The CDR3 region has the DNA TGTGCCAGCAGGGAGGCGCTTTCCTACGAGCAGTACTTC. Its translation is CASREALSYEQYF. Combining the CDR3 with reference TRBV2 and TRBJ2-7 gives the whole variable domain EPEVTQTPSHQVTQMGQEVILRCVPISNHLYFYWYRQILGQKVEFLVSFYNNEISEKSEIFDDQFSVERPDGSNFTLKIRSTKLEDSAMYFCASREALSYEQYFGPGTRLTVT.

This clone was seen just once. V and J are TRBV30 and TRBJ1-1, with 7 bases aligning to TRBD1. Germline assignment: CDR1 GTSNPN and CDR2 SVGIG (reference sequence). This CDR3 region has 15 residues. After removal of 0 bases from V and 1 base from J, the junction contained 5 bases not matched to a gene. CDR3 protein: CAWSVFGTANTEAFF. The CDR3 DNA reads as TGTGCCTGGAGTGTATTTGGGACAGCGAACACTGAAGCTTTCTTT. Variable domain in full (rest from reference TRBV30 and TRBJ1-1): SQTIHQWPATLVQPVGSPLSLECTVEGTSNPNLYWYRQAAGRGLQLLFYSVGIGQISSEVPQNLSASRPQDRQFILSSKKLLLSDSGFYLCAWSVFGTANTEAFFGQGTRLTVV.

The chain uses TRBV6-5 and TRBJ1-3; 8 bases map to TRBD1. Germline V gene sequence: CDR1 MNHEY, CDR2 SVGAGI. The CDR3 extends over 15 amino acids. Unmatched junction bases numbered 8, after V lost 4 bases and J lost 6 bases. This CDR3 reads CASSSPRTGTNTIYF. The CDR3 DNA sequence: TGTGCCAGCAGTTCCCCTCGGACAGGGACAAACACCATATATTTT.

The chain has TRBV5-1 and TRBJ2-7, with D perhaps TRBD1 or TRBD2 (5 bases each). Germline CDR1 SGHRS, CDR2 YFSETQ. The CDR3 is 13 amino acids. V was cut by 1 base and J by 2 bases, with 7 bases left in between. In DNA form, the CDR3 reads TGCGCCAGCAGCTTGAGGGACCCCTACGAGCAGTACTTC. Translated: CASSLRDPYEQYF.

The chain couples TRBV15 to TRBJ1-5; no definite D call. The CDR3 length is 16 residues. V lost 3 bases and J 0 bases, leaving 12 bases between the germline ends. Germline V gene sequence: CDR1 LNHNV, CDR2 YYDKDF (reference sequence). The CDR3 sequence is CATSSRAFNSNQPQHF. For the CDR3, the DNA is TGTGCCACCAGCAGTAGGGCATTTAATAGCAATCAGCCCCAGCATTTT.

This rearrangement joins TRBV30 to TRBJ2-7, with D hard to call. There are 11 residues in the CDR3. Germline V CDR1 and CDR2: GTSNPN, SVGIG (reference sequence). Trimming removed 1 base at V and 2 bases at J, with 3 bases between. CDR3 nucleotide sequence: TGTGCCTGGAGTGCCCCCTACGAGCAGTACTTC. Protein sequence: CAWSAPYEQYF. The whole variable domain, filled in from reference TRBV30 and TRBJ2-7, reads SQTIHQWPATLVQPVGSPLSLECTVEGTSNPNLYWYRQAAGRGLQLLFYSVGIGQISSEVPQNLSASRPQDRQFILSSKKLLLSDSGFYLCAWSAPYEQYFGPGTRLTVT.

The chain couples TRBV19 to TRBJ1-5; D remains unclear. Germline CDR1 and CDR2: LNHDA and SQIVND (reference sequence). V gave up 3 bases and J gave up 1 base, with 31 bases separating them. The CDR3 sequence is 22 residues long. The CDR3 spells CASSMQKGPGGQVLGSNQPQHF. In DNA form, the CDR3 reads TGTGCCAGTAGTATGCAGAAAGGGCCAGGTGGGCAGGTCCTGGGGAGCAATCAGCCCCAGCATTTT.

V is TRBV5-6 and J is TRBJ1-2; a weak D match, TRBD1 (6 bases). The CDR3 length is 15 residues. Germline V gene lookup returns CDR1 SGHDT and CDR2 YYEEEE. Trimming took off 4 bases at V and 4 bases at J, with 17 bases between the two ends. CDR3 DNA sequence: TGTGCCAGCAGCCCTACCAGGGGAGGGGGCTATGGCTACACCTTC. Translation: CASSPTRGGGYGYTF.